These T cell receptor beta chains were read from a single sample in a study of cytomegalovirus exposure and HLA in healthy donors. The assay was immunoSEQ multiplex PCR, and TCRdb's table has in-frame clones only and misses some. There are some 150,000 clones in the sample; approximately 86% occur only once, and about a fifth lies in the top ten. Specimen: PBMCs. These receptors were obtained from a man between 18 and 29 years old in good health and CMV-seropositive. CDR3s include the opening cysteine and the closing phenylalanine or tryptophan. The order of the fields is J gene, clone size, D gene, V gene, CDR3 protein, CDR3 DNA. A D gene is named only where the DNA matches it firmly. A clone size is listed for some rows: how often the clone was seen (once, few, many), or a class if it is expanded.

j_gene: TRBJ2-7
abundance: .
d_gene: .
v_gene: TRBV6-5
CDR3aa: CASSSAGRRNHYEQYF
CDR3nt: TGTGCCAGCAGTTCCGCGGGTCGACGCAACCACTACGAGCAGTACTTC

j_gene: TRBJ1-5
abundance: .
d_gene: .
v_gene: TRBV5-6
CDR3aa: CASSLGAGGNQPQHF
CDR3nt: TGTGCCAGCAGCTTGGGGGCAGGGGGCAATCAGCCCCAGCATTTT

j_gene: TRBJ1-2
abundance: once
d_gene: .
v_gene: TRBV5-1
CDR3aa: CASRSIDSGGDGYTF
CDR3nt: TGCGCCAGCAGATCTATCGACTCCGGCGGCGATGGCTACACCTTC

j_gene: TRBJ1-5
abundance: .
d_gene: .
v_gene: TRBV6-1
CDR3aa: CASSEGSTAINQPQHF
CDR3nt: TGTGCCAGCAGTGAAGGCTCGACAGCCATTAATCAGCCCCAGCATTTT

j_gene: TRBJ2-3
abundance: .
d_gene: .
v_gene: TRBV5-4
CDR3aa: CASSHSRARTDTQYF
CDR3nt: TGTGCCAGCAGCCATTCCAGGGCCCGCACAGATACGCAGTATTTT

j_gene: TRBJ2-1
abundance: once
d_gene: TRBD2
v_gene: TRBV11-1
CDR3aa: CASSLGTSESSYNEQFF
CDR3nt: TGTGCCAGCAGCTTAGGGACTAGCGAGAGCTCCTACAATGAGCAGTTCTTC

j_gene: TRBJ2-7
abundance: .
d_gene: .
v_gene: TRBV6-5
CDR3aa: CATTVGEDSYEQYF
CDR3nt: TGTGCCACCACAGTCGGGGAAGACTCCTACGAGCAGTACTTC

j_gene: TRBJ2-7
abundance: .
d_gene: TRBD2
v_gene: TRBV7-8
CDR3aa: CASRTSGGTYEQYF
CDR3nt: TGTGCCAGCAGGACTAGCGGGGGGACCTACGAGCAGTACTTC

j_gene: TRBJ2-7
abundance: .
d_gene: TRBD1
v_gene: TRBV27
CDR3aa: CATQTKGTGLGEQYF
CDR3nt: TGTGCCACGCAGACGAAAGGGACAGGGTTGGGCGAGCAGTACTTC

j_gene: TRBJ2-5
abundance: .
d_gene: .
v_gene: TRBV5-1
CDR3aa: CASSYPTEPQETQYF
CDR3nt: TGCGCCAGCAGCTACCCGACAGAACCCCAAGAGACCCAGTACTTC

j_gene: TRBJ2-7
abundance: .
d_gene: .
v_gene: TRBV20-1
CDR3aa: CSARDRVEQYF
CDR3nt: TGCAGTGCTAGAGACCGCGTCGAGCAGTACTTC

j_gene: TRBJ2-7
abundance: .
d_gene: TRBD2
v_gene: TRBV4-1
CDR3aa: CASSQDIGLVYEQYF
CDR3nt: TGCGCCAGCAGCCAAGATATAGGACTAGTCTACGAGCAGTACTTC